This TCR beta chain comes out of a study of PD-1 blockade in classical Hodgkin lymphoma. Comment on this clone: Its antigen is not known.

Study conclusions and caveats: Causes of the repertoire differences remain undefined, possibly disease activity or prior therapy. Newly diagnosed patients were reported to start with lower TCR diversity than healthy donors.

Clones were sequenced by immunoSEQ multiplex PCR, and TCRdb holds only the in-frame ones, with some missing. The table lists about 24,000 clones, 91% of them singletons. Stated time point: newly diagnosed, previously untreated cHL patient sample. Negative magnetic selection isolated CD4+ T cells from thawed PBMCs. Comparators were PBMCs taken from newly diagnosed, untreated classical Hodgkin lymphoma. What was sequenced was CD4+ T cells from blood. The origin of this receptor is a human donor with classical Hodgkin lymphoma.

In DNA, the CDR3 is TGTGCCAGCAGTCGGGACAGGGGATATGGAAACACCATATATTTT. Translated, it gives CASSRDRGYGNTIYF. The chain is built from TRBV2 and TRBJ1-3; 10 bases align to TRBD1. V trimming: 5 bases; J trimming: 3 bases; junction bases outside the gene matches: 4. In germline, CDR1 is SNHLY, CDR2 FYNNEI. The CDR3 runs to 15 residues.